Each of the 16 T cell receptor beta chains below was sequenced from the same sample in a study of T cell repertoires in cytomegalovirus infection. TCRdb analysed the reads with MiXCR anew, one entry per CDR3 protein. The top ten hold around 15% of the sample, which has about 450,000 distinct CDR3 sequences, roughly a third seen once. The sequencing sample was made of PBMCs. All receptors come from a human donor in good health (CMV status not recorded). Some clones in this sample may be carry-over from other donors' samples.

This clonotype was seen a handful of times. The CDR3 here is CSATSGIYEQFF. CDR3 nucleotides: TGCAGTGCTACATCGGGCATCTATGAGCAGTTCTTC. The chain combines TRBV20-1 with TRBJ2-1; D ambiguous. The V end was cut by 4 bases, the J end by 8 bases, with 12 bases between. Germline V lookup: CDR1 DFQATT, CDR2 SNEGSKA (reference sequence). The CDR3 contains 12 residues.

This clonotype was detected a few times. This could be a read error, since a much larger clone is one nucleotide away. V usage is TRBV6-2 or TRBV6-3 and J usage is TRBJ2-6, with TRBD1 as a possible D gene (6 bases). CDR3 length: 17 residues. V was trimmed by 6 bases and J by 0 bases, leaving 15 bases between them. Looked up from germline, CDR1 is MNHEY and CDR2 is SVGEGT. The CDR3 DNA follows: TGTGCCAGCAGGGGACACGGAGGTACCTCTGGGGCCAACGTCCTGACTTTC. This gives the protein CASRGHGGTSGANVLTF.

The chain has TRBV19 and TRBJ2-2, with TRBD1 as a possible D gene (6 bases). This CDR3 contains 14 residues. The germline V gene has CDR1 LNHDA and CDR2 SQIVND (reference sequence). V was shortened by 5 bases and J by 7 bases, with 14 bases between the two germline ends. CDR3 region: CASSEGQPGGELFF. The CDR3 nucleotides read TGTGCCAGTAGTGAAGGACAGCCCGGCGGGGAGCTGTTTTTT.

This clonotype was recorded many times. The chain is built from TRBV7-9 and TRBJ1-1; TRBD1 is a possible D gene (6 bases). V was shortened by 5 bases and J by 8 bases, with 15 bases between the two germline ends. CDR1 and CDR2 (germline): SEHNR, FQNEAQ (reference sequence). CDR3 size: 13 residues. CDR3 nucleotide sequence: TGTGCCAGCAGCCAGGCGGGGGCTTACGAAGCTTTCTTT. Translated: CASSQAGAYEAFF. The full variable domain, with the rest looked up from reference TRBV7-9 and TRBJ1-1, is DTGVSQNPRHKITKRGQNVTFRCDPISEHNRLYWYRQTLGQGPEFLTYFQNEAQLEKSRLLSDRFSAERPKGSFSTLEIQRTEQGDSAMYLCASSQAGAYEAFFGQGTRLTVV.

This clonotype came up many times. The chain recombines TRBV7-2 with TRBJ2-3; the D gene is possibly TRBD2 (6 bases). Germline-derived CDR1 and CDR2 are SGHTA and FQGNSA. The length of the CDR3 is 16 residues. V was shortened by 5 bases and J by 5 bases, with 20 bases between the two germline ends. The CDR3 region is CASSPSVPGRGDTQYF. The DNA of the CDR3 is TGTGCCAGCAGCCCTAGCGTCCCGGGGCGAGGAGATACGCAGTATTTT.

The rearrangement uses TRBV10-3 and TRBJ1-4; D remains ambiguous. From germline, CDR1 is ENHRY and CDR2 SYGVKD. Trimming stripped 11 bases from V and 0 bases from J, with 16 bases between. The CDR3 covers 15 residues. The CDR3 reads CAPQFPIATNEKLFF. The DNA for the CDR3 is TGTGCCCCTCAATTTCCTATTGCAACTAATGAAAAACTGTTTTTT.

This clonotype was picked up many times. This chain connects TRBV7-8 to TRBJ1-1; no definite D call. Trimming pared 4 bases from V and 5 bases from J, leaving 11 bases between. The germline V gene has CDR1 SGHVS and CDR2 FQNEAQ. This CDR3 comprises 13 residues. In DNA, the CDR3 is TGTGCCAGCAGCTGGGCGAGAGGTACTGAAGCTTTCTTT. It specifies CASSWARGTEAFF.

The gene calls are TRBV5-1 and TRBJ2-6; D is uncertain. Looked up from germline, CDR1 is SGHRS and CDR2 is YFSETQ. The CDR3 spans 14 residues. Trimming removed 3 bases from V and 1 base from J, with 5 bases in between. CDR3 protein: CASSWDSGANVLTF. In DNA form, the CDR3 reads TGCGCCAGCAGCTGGGATTCTGGGGCCAACGTCCTGACTTTC.

This chain joins TRBV6-6 and TRBJ1-5, with 8 bases aligning to TRBD1. The CDR3 runs 15 residues. J lost 0 bases, V lost 6 bases, and 4 bases had no gene match. Germline V gives CDR1 MNHNY, CDR2 SVGAGI (reference sequence). The CDR3 is CASRPTGASNQPQHF. CDR3 DNA: TGTGCCAGCAGACCGACAGGGGCTAGCAATCAGCCCCAGCATTTT.

CDR3 region: CASSLVGVGTDTQYF. CDR3 coding DNA: TGTGCCAGCAGCTTAGTAGGGGTAGGCACAGATACGCAGTATTTT. V is TRBV7-9 and J is TRBJ2-3; D is perhaps TRBD1 (5 bases). Per the germline V gene, CDR1 is SEHNR and CDR2 is FQNEAQ (reference sequence). The V end was cut by 1 base, the J end by 1 base, with 9 bases between. The CDR3 is 15 amino acids.

This clonotype has a handful of counts. The chain couples TRBV12-3 or TRBV12-4 to TRBJ2-1; 7 positions match TRBD2. The CDR3 loop spans 16 amino acids. The J segment lost 3 bases and the V segment lost 7 bases, leaving 12 bases of the junction unmatched. The CDR3 sequence: CASTPPARGVYNEQFF. Here the CDR3 DNA reads TGTGCCAGCACCCCTCCTGCCCGGGGGGTCTACAATGAGCAGTTCTTC.

The chain has TRBV6-6 and TRBJ1-6; 8 bases line up with TRBD1. J lost 9 bases, V lost 2 bases, and 9 bases had no gene match. The CDR3 contains 16 residues. The germline V gene encodes CDR1 MNHNY and CDR2 SVGAGI (reference sequence). DNA of the CDR3: TGTGCCAGCAGTTACACCGGGGACAGGCAAACTTCACCCCTCCACTTT. The encoded protein is CASSYTGDRQTSPLHF.

This clonotype was recorded at least ten times. This rearrangement joins TRBV6-1 to TRBJ2-3; 7 nucleotides agree with TRBD1. The CDR3 is 15 residues long. Trimming removed 5 bases from V and 2 bases from J; junction bases left unmatched: 7. CDR1 is MNHNS, CDR2 SASEGT, per germline. CDR3 residues: CASSPTGAVTDTQYF. CDR3 DNA: TGTGCCAGCAGTCCTACAGGGGCGGTCACAGATACGCAGTATTTT.

The chain joins TRBV7-9 to TRBJ2-1; 9 bases match TRBD2. Losses at the gene ends were 2 bases for V and 6 bases for J; bases not matched to a gene: 5. Germline V gene lookup returns CDR1 SEHNR and CDR2 FQNEAQ (reference sequence). The CDR3 is made up of 15 amino acids. The CDR3 region is CASSLPGLAINEQFF. The CDR3 DNA reads TGTGCCAGCAGCTTACCGGGACTAGCCATCAATGAGCAGTTCTTC. The whole variable domain, remainder taken from reference TRBV7-9 and TRBJ2-1, is DTGVSQNPRHKITKRGQNVTFRCDPISEHNRLYWYRQTLGQGPEFLTYFQNEAQLEKSRLLSDRFSAERPKGSFSTLEIQRTEQGDSAMYLCASSLPGLAINEQFFGPGTRLTVL.

This chain links TRBV20-1 with TRBJ2-1, with 8 bases matching TRBD2. The junction had 6 bases not matched to a gene; V was cut back by 0 bases and J by 8 bases. Germline CDR1 and CDR2: DFQATT and SNEGSKA (reference sequence). The CDR3 length is 14 residues. As DNA, the CDR3 is TGCAGTGCTAGAGATTGGACTAGCTATGATGAGCAGTTCTTC. As protein: CSARDWTSYDEQFF.

This sequence joins TRBV6-8 and TRBJ1-5; D perhaps matches TRBD1 (6 bases). The CDR3 spans 16 residues. CDR1 MNHGY and CDR2 SAAAGT come from the germline V gene. The ends were cut back, 5 bases at V and 0 bases at J, with 14 bases in the middle. The CDR3 coding sequence is TGTGCCAGCAGTGACGGGGGGCAGCCTAGCAATCAGCCCCAGCATTTT. This gives the protein CASSDGGQPSNQPQHF.